These 10 T cell receptor beta chains were sequenced from one sample in a study of control samples from healthy donors and cancer patients. Sequencing was performed with immunoSEQ multiplex PCR; in TCRdb, only in-frame clones are kept and a portion is missing. The sample consists of 150,000 to 200,000 clones, around 90% of them appearing once. Sample: blood. These receptors were taken from a woman in her forties in good health.

V usage is TRBV5-1 and J usage is TRBJ1-1, with D tentatively TRBD1 (5 bases). The CDR3 covers 16 residues. The V and J ends lost 1 base and 3 bases respectively, with 16 bases between them. CDR1 and CDR2 (germline): SGHRS, YFSETQ. CDR3 sequence (DNA): TGCGCCAGCAGCTTGTCCGGATTGGGGACCTACACTGAAGCTTTCTTT. It translates to CASSLSGLGTYTEAFF.

This clone was found a few times. For the CDR3, the DNA is TGTGCCAGCATGAAAGCAGGAAGGATGAACACTGAAGCTTTCTTT. It is translated as CASMKAGRMNTEAFF. The chain joins TRBV27 to TRBJ1-1; D is uncertain. Trimming shortened V by 7 bases and J by 0 bases, and 15 bases separated the two germline ends. This CDR3 has 15 residues. CDR1 MNHEY and CDR2 SMNVEV come from the germline V gene (reference sequence).

The chain recombines TRBV14 with TRBJ1-6; 7 bases map to TRBD1. Germline assignment: CDR1 SGHDN and CDR2 FVKESK. The CDR3 is 14 residues long. J lost 6 bases, V lost 4 bases, and 3 bases had no gene match. The CDR3 DNA reads as TGTGCCAGCAGCCCGACAGGGAGTAATTCACCCCTCCACTTT. This encodes CASSPTGSNSPLHF.

The CDR3 DNA reads TGTGCCAGCAGCTCCTCCGGGGGTTGGTCACCCCTCCACTTT. Protein sequence: CASSSSGGWSPLHF. This rearrangement joins TRBV5-5 to TRBJ1-6, with D perhaps TRBD1 (5 bases). CDR3 length: 14 residues. The germline V gene has CDR1 SGHKS and CDR2 YYEKEE (reference sequence). Trimming shortened V by 3 bases and J by 10 bases, and 14 bases separated the two germline ends. The full variable domain, in which reference TRBV5-5 and TRBJ1-6 provide the parts outside the CDR3, is DAGVTQSPTHLIKTRGQQVTLRCSPISGHKSVSWYQQVLGQGPQFIFQYYEKEERGRGNFPDRFSARQFPNYSSELNVNALLLGDSALYLCASSSSGGWSPLHFGNGTRLTVT.

This clone appeared a few times. The chain is built from TRBV29-1 and TRBJ2-2; D remains ambiguous. Between the trimmed V and J ends, which lost 8 bases and 4 bases, there was a span of 11 bases. The CDR3 runs 12 residues. Per germline, CDR1 SQVTM and CDR2 ANQGSEA. The DNA of the CDR3 is TGCAGCATGTGGAGTGCCACCGGGGAGCTGTTTTTT. Translating it yields CSMWSATGELFF.

The V and J genes are TRBV10-2 and TRBJ1-2; 7 nucleotides line up with TRBD1. The CDR3 consists of 15 residues. The V gene end was trimmed by 8 bases and the J gene end by 6 bases; junction bases not matched to a gene: 15. Germline V gene lookup returns CDR1 WSHSY and CDR2 SAAADI. CDR3 residues: CASVDLPGTANGYTF. Here the CDR3 DNA reads TGCGCCAGCGTCGACTTACCCGGGACAGCCAATGGCTACACCTTC.

J is TRBJ2-1 and V is TRBV5-1; possibly TRBD1 for D (5 bases). The CDR3 covers 15 residues. Germline-derived CDR1 and CDR2 are SGHRS and YFSETQ. The V gene lost 4 bases and the J gene lost 3 bases, with 14 bases spanning the gap. In DNA, the CDR3 is TGCGCCAGCAGCCCGGACACGGAGCTCTACAATGAGCAGTTCTTC. Protein: CASSPDTELYNEQFF.

In DNA, the CDR3 is TGTGCCAGCAAGCAGCGGGGGGACCCCGAGCAGTACTTC. It codes for CASKQRGDPEQYF. The V gene is TRBV11-1, the J gene TRBJ2-7; TRBD2 aligns across 9 bases. With V trimmed by 7 bases and J by 6 bases, 7 bases remained unmatched. The germline CDR1 and CDR2 sequences are SGHAT and FQDESV (reference sequence). There are 13 residues in the CDR3.

The rearrangement links TRBV6-5 to TRBJ1-1; D unclear. In germline, CDR1 is MNHEY, CDR2 SVGAGI. The CDR3 is 14 amino acids. Deletions cut 3 bases from V and 2 bases from J, with 10 bases between. The CDR3 loop reads CASSYGASNTEAFF. The CDR3 DNA is TGTGCCAGCAGTTATGGTGCTAGTAACACTGAAGCTTTCTTT.

The V gene is TRBV11-2, the J gene TRBJ1-2; D gene uncertain. V lost 3 bases and J lost 5, with 7 bases in between. Germline V gene lookup returns CDR1 SGHAT and CDR2 FQNNGV. This CDR3 spans 12 amino acids. The CDR3 sequence: CASSLLSYGYTF. In DNA, the CDR3 is TGTGCCAGCAGCTTGTTATCTTATGGCTACACCTTC.